This TCR beta chain originates from a study of regulatory T cells in long-lasting Graves disease (dated by TCRdb to the early 2020s). For the study in its entirety: Patients with newly diagnosed Graves' disease had been on antithyroid drugs for under 3 months. Patients with persistent Graves' disease were compared with patients with newly diagnosed Graves' disease using TCR sequencing and RNA sequencing of peripheral blood. The study was registered as a clinical trial and conducted in China. A total of 35 or so samples underwent TCR sequencing: about 13 from persistent and about 20 from newly diagnosed Graves' disease patients.

The library was obtained by multiplex PCR. The instrument was an Illumina HiSeq 4000. CDR3 regions were amplified by Arm-PCR with iRepertoire HTBI primers to construct TCR beta libraries. PCR products were gel purified before sequencing. Per the source publication's procedure: Across samples, roughly 60 TRBV and 13 to 15 TRBJ segments were identified and used for gene usage analysis of CDR3 amino acid clonotypes. COPE and FqMerger were used to merge the filtered high-quality paired reads into contigs. Contigs were aligned with BLAST to IMGT TRBV, TRBD and TRBJ reference genes, and CDR3 was defined per IMGT. Any clonotype with a frequency above 0.1% was classified as a highly expanded clone. Repertoire diversity was measured by Shannon entropy, and V-J evenness by the Gini coefficient. Public clonotypes were defined as clonotypes shared by more than one individual. TCRdb handled the public reads itself, with Q25 trimming in fastp and clone calling in MiXCR, and kept productive beta chains. One record per CDR3 amino acid sequence lists the most common genes and DNA. TCRdb assigned the V and J calls; the authors' analysis was not used. Across this sample there are around 330,000 distinct CDR3 sequences, with 18% seen only once. Less than 45% of the sample is held by the ten biggest clonotypes.

In regard to this clonotype: Its antigen has not been determined. The sample holds no much larger clone one base away, and base qualities are not on file.

The time point tag for this specimen amounts to: newly diagnosed GD, antithyroid drugs for less than 3 months. RNA was extracted from PBMCs in TRIzol for both TCR sequencing and RNA sequencing. The diagnosis of Graves' disease was made according to American Thyroid Association guidelines. Patients for the study were recruited at an endocrinology department in Xi'an, China. From each patient, approximately 9 milliliters of peripheral blood was collected into an EDTA anticoagulant tube. Ficoll Paque Plus density gradient separation was used to isolate PBMCs, and no further T cell sorting was done. An Agilent 2100 Bioanalyzer and agarose gel were used to assess RNA quality, and a NanoDrop 2000 was used to measure RNA concentration. Points the paper makes about the study in general: Compared with newly diagnosed patients, persistent Graves' disease patients had lower TCR Shannon entropy and fewer highly expanded clones, which suggests clonal expansion. The authors noted that the small sample size was a limitation that may lower accuracy. Persistent disease showed preferential use of TRBV28, TRBJ1-2 and TRBJ2-5, whereas newly diagnosed disease favored TRBV20-1 and TRBJ2-1. Patients with persistent disease shared more public clonotypes (under 3,000) than newly diagnosed patients did (966). Sequencing and analysis were restricted to the TCR beta chain. Peripheral blood alone was examined, since thyroid tissue, which constituted the primary lesion, could not be accessed.

Including cysteine and phenylalanine, the CDR3 has 13 amino acids. Only the CDR3 part of the read is kept: 39 bases, read in frame from the first base. According to the germline V gene, CDR1 reads SQVTM and CDR2 reads ANQGSEA. Trimming takes 5 bases off V and 3 bases off J; junction bases not matched to a gene: 3. The rearranged chain carries TRBV29-1 and TRBJ2-7, and 11 junction bases match TRBD2. The TCR originated in a female donor with Graves disease. The material was peripheral blood mononuclear cells (PBMCs), obtained at new diagnosis, from a patient treated with antithyroid drugs. The CDR3 corresponds to CSVRLAGLYEQYF. The nucleotide sequence reads TGCAGCGTTAGACTAGCGGGGCTCTACGAGCAGTACTTC.